These 30 T cell receptor beta chains share one sample of origin, sequenced in a study of cytomegalovirus exposure and HLA in healthy donors. Researchers ran the PCR with 60 Vbeta and 13 Jbeta primers. The table came from immunoSEQ multiplex PCR; TCRdb's copy has only in-frame clones and leaves some out. The table for this sample gives 100,000 to 150,000 clones. The sequencing sample was made of PBMCs. Receptors originate from a man aged 25 to 45 in good health and CMV-seronegative.

The rearrangement links TRBV19 to TRBJ2-1; 8 bases align to TRBD2. Germline V gene lookup returns CDR1 LNHDA and CDR2 SQIVND (reference sequence). Unmatched junction bases numbered 13, after V lost 7 bases and J lost 5 bases. The CDR3 covers 16 residues. The CDR3 region has the DNA TGTGCCAGTAAGGAAGGGCCAGCGGGAGCCAACAATGAGCAGTTCTTC. Its protein is CASKEGPAGANNEQFF.

The chain recombines TRBV9 with TRBJ2-3; 7 nucleotides align to TRBD1. CDR1 is SGDLS and CDR2 is YYNGEE in the germline V gene. This CDR3 comprises 15 residues. V lost 0 bases, J lost 1 base, and 2 bases stayed unmatched. The DNA for the CDR3 is TGTGCCAGCAGCGTAGCTACAGGGGGCACAGATACGCAGTATTTT. Translating it yields CASSVATGGTDTQYF.

The rearrangement joins TRBV19 to TRBJ1-5; TRBD1 matches 10 bases. Per the germline V gene, CDR1 is LNHDA and CDR2 is SQIVND (reference sequence). V trimming: 11 bases; J trimming: 2 bases; junction bases outside the gene matches: 6. The CDR3 runs 14 residues. Written as DNA, the CDR3 is TGTGCCTCAGGGGACAGGGGAGGCAATCAGCCCCAGCATTTT. Amino acids: CASGDRGGNQPQHF.

This chain joins TRBV5-8 and TRBJ2-7, with TRBD1 as a possible D gene (6 bases). The CDR3 runs 12 residues. Germline CDR1 SGHTS, CDR2 YDEGEE. The V end lost 3 bases, the J end lost 3 bases, and 7 bases lay between the germline ends. Here the CDR3 DNA reads TGTGCCAGCAGCTCGGGACACTACGAGCAGTACTTC. This encodes CASSSGHYEQYF.

This chain connects TRBV7-8 to TRBJ2-7, with 8 bases identical to TRBD2. Per the germline V gene, CDR1 is SGHVS and CDR2 is FQNEAQ. With V trimmed by 7 bases and J by 4 bases, 9 bases remained unmatched. The CDR3 is made up of 14 amino acids. The CDR3 coding sequence is TGTGCCAGCATGGGTTCGGGGGGGCTATACGAGCAGTACTTC. This gives the protein CASMGSGGLYEQYF.

The chain has TRBV30 and TRBJ2-3, with TRBD1 as a possible D gene (5 bases). The CDR3 spans 14 residues. V lost 2 bases and J 2 bases, leaving 11 bases between the germline ends. The germline V gene encodes CDR1 GTSNPN and CDR2 SVGIG (reference sequence). The CDR3 nucleotides read TGTGCCTGGAGTCCCGACAGTTCCACAGATACGCAGTATTTT. Protein: CAWSPDSSTDTQYF.

The rearrangement joins TRBV7-9 to TRBJ2-5, with D perhaps TRBD1 (6 bases). The end of the DNA aligns better with TRBJ2-7, so the J call may be wrong. This CDR3 is built from 13 residues. Germline V CDR1 and CDR2: SEHNR, FQNEAQ (reference sequence). CDR3 loop: CASRWDTSYEQYF. As DNA, the CDR3 is TGTGCCAGCAGGTGGGACACATCCTACGAGCAGTACTTC.

The rearrangement joins TRBV2 to TRBJ2-7; D ambiguous. Per the germline V gene, CDR1 is SNHLY and CDR2 is FYNNEI. Trimming took 4 bases from V and 3 from J, leaving 10 bases between them. The CDR3 extends over 13 amino acids. The CDR3 loop is CASSAATYYEQYF. For the CDR3, the DNA is TGTGCCAGCAGTGCTGCGACATACTACGAGCAGTACTTC.

The chain carries TRBV9 and TRBJ2-7; the match to TRBD2 covers 8 bases. CDR1 is SGDLS, CDR2 YYNGEE, per germline. V lost 0 bases to trimming and J lost 2 bases; unmatched junction nucleotides: 4. This CDR3 is built from 15 residues. CDR3 loop: CASSVGAGGAYEQYF. CDR3 nucleotides: TGTGCCAGCAGCGTAGGGGCGGGAGGTGCCTACGAGCAGTACTTC.

V gene TRBV19 combines with J gene TRBJ2-2; TRBD2 matches 13 bases. Trimming at V came to 6 bases and at J to 7 bases, leaving 8 bases not matched to a gene. The germline CDR1 and CDR2 sequences are LNHDA and SQIVND (reference sequence). The CDR3 consists of 16 residues. For the CDR3, the DNA is TGTGCCAGTAGCTCGACTAGCGGGAGGTTGTTCGGGGAGCTGTTTTTT. Protein sequence: CASSSTSGRLFGELFF.

The V call is TRBV6-1, the J call TRBJ2-1, with TRBD2 identical over 9 bases. From germline, CDR1 is MNHNS and CDR2 SASEGT. The CDR3 totals 16 residues. The V segment lost 1 base and the J segment 8 bases; nucleotides outside the gene matches: 9. CDR3 in amino acids: CASSEGGGRAEDEQFF. In nucleotides, the CDR3 is TGTGCCAGCAGTGAAGGTGGCGGGAGGGCCGAGGATGAGCAGTTCTTC.

The chain combines TRBV5-1 with TRBJ2-7; the match to TRBD2 covers 7 bases. The CDR3 covers 13 residues. Germline assignment: CDR1 SGHRS and CDR2 YFSETQ. V trimming: 3 bases; J trimming: 7 bases; junction bases outside the gene matches: 7. CDR3 sequence reads: CASSSSGPYEQYF. In nucleotides, the CDR3 is TGCGCCAGCAGCTCTAGCGGTCCGTATGAGCAGTACTTC.

The chain carries TRBV19 and TRBJ2-7; the D gene is possibly TRBD2 (5 bases). The germline CDR1 and CDR2 sequences are LNHDA and SQIVND (reference sequence). Trimming took 2 bases from V and 5 from J, leaving 13 bases between them. The CDR3 has 14 residues. This CDR3 reads CASSIRERIHEQYF. The CDR3 coding sequence is TGTGCCAGTAGTATAAGGGAGCGGATCCACGAGCAGTACTTC. The whole variable domain, filled in from reference TRBV19 and TRBJ2-7, reads DGGITQSPKYLFRKEGQNVTLSCEQNLNHDAMYWYRQDPGQGLRLIYYSQIVNDFQKGDIAEGYSVSREKKESFPLTVTSAQKNPTAFYLCASSIRERIHEQYFGPGTRLTVT.

The genes are TRBV28 and TRBJ2-3; D possibly corresponds to TRBD2 (6 bases). The CDR3 spans 15 residues. Between the trimmed V and J ends, which lost 3 bases and 2 bases, there was a span of 12 bases. The germline CDR1 and CDR2 sequences are MDHEN and SYDVKM. CDR3: CASSLWDFITDTQYF. The CDR3 DNA sequence: TGTGCCAGCAGTTTGTGGGACTTCATCACAGATACGCAGTATTTT.

The chain has TRBV5-1 and TRBJ2-7, with TRBD2 matching 8 bases. Germline values: CDR1 SGHRS, CDR2 YFSETQ. The CDR3 contains 15 residues. Unmatched junction bases numbered 5, after V lost 0 bases and J lost 3 bases. Written as DNA, the CDR3 is TGCGCCAGCAGCTTGGGTCAGACTAGCGTCTACGAGCAGTACTTC. Its translation: CASSLGQTSVYEQYF.

The V and J genes are TRBV7-8 and TRBJ1-6; D not certain. The CDR3 runs to 14 residues. Trimming shortened V by 1 base and J by 9 bases, and 10 bases separated the two germline ends. Germline-derived CDR1 and CDR2 are SGHVS and FQNEAQ. Here the CDR3 reads CASSLGRVGSPLHF. As DNA, the CDR3 is TGTGCCAGCAGCTTAGGGAGGGTTGGTTCACCCCTCCACTTT.

CDR3 sequence: CASSFLQTNTGELFF. In DNA, the CDR3 is TGTGCCAGCAGTTTCTTACAGACGAACACCGGGGAGCTGTTTTTT. The chain carries TRBV27 and TRBJ2-2, with D unresolved. The CDR3 has 15 residues. V lost 3 bases and J lost 0, with 8 bases in between. The germline gives CDR1 MNHEY, CDR2 SMNVEV (reference sequence).

The chain is built from TRBV30 and TRBJ1-1; maybe TRBD1 (6 bases). This CDR3 is 16 amino acids long. Germline values: CDR1 GTSNPN, CDR2 SVGIG (reference sequence). The ends were cut back, 5 bases at V and 1 base at J, with 20 bases in the middle. The CDR3 loop is CAWGIGGMGQNTEAFF. CDR3 bases: TGTGCCTGGGGCATAGGGGGAATGGGACAGAACACTGAAGCTTTCTTT.

The chain joins TRBV18 to TRBJ1-2; 7 bases are a match to TRBD1. V lost 3 bases to trimming and J lost 6 bases; unmatched junction nucleotides: 10. This CDR3 region has 15 residues. CDR1 and CDR2 (germline): KGHSH, LQKENI. In DNA, the CDR3 is TGTGCCAGCTCACCTGGGCAGACAGGGTTCCATGGCTACACCTTC. Protein sequence: CASSPGQTGFHGYTF.

The V call is TRBV4-1, the J call TRBJ1-3, with TRBD1 as a possible D gene (5 bases). The CDR3 sequence is 15 residues long. Trimming cost V 0 bases and J 4 bases, with 10 bases left between them. CDR1 MGHRA and CDR2 YSYEKL come from the germline V gene. CDR3 in DNA: TGCGCCAGCAGCCAAGATGGAGGGGTCGGAAACACCATATATTTT. This encodes CASSQDGGVGNTIYF.

This chain joins TRBV2 and TRBJ2-4, with D perhaps matching TRBD2 (5 bases). Germline CDR1 is SNHLY and CDR2 is FYNNEI. The germline V and J ends were trimmed by 8 bases and 5 bases, with 19 bases remaining between them. This CDR3 comprises 15 residues. CDR3 sequence (DNA): TGTGCCAGCGGTCTCGACCGGGGAGACCAAAACATTCAGTACTTC. This codes for CASGLDRGDQNIQYF. Full variable domain (missing parts from reference TRBV2 and TRBJ2-4): EPEVTQTPSHQVTQMGQEVILRCVPISNHLYFYWYRQILGQKVEFLVSFYNNEISEKSEIFDDQFSVERPDGSNFTLKIRSTKLEDSAMYFCASGLDRGDQNIQYFGAGTRLSVL.

This chain joins TRBV29-1 and TRBJ1-1, with D perhaps TRBD1 (5 bases). Germline values: CDR1 SQVTM, CDR2 ANQGSEA. Trimming took 7 bases from V and 4 from J, leaving 16 bases between them. CDR3 length: 13 amino acids. The CDR3 loop is CSAMRGGSTEAFF. The DNA of the CDR3 is TGCAGCGCCATGAGGGGCGGGAGCACTGAAGCTTTCTTT.

The gene calls are TRBV5-5 and TRBJ1-5; no definite D call. Germline CDR1 SGHKS, CDR2 YYEKEE (reference sequence). V was clipped by 4 bases and J by 6 bases, with 20 bases between them. The CDR3 has 16 residues. This CDR3 reads CASSRTSGGPSQPQHF. Written as DNA, the CDR3 is TGTGCCAGCAGCAGAACCAGTGGAGGGCCGAGTCAGCCCCAGCATTTT.

V gene TRBV25-1 combines with J gene TRBJ2-4, with a tentative D call TRBD1 (6 bases). CDR1 and CDR2 from the germline V gene are MGHDK and SYGVNS. The CDR3 length is 15 residues. Between the trimmed V and J ends, which lost 3 bases and 0 bases, there was a span of 9 bases. CDR3: CASSDLQGAKNIQYF. CDR3 DNA sequence: TGTGCCAGCAGTGATTTACAGGGAGCCAAAAACATTCAGTACTTC.

CDR3 sequence: CASSVGLAGDISTDTQYF. CDR3 DNA: TGTGCCAGCAGCGTAGGACTAGCGGGAGACATCAGCACAGATACGCAGTATTTT. The V gene is TRBV9, the J gene TRBJ2-3, with TRBD2 identical over 12 bases. Germline V gene lookup returns CDR1 SGDLS and CDR2 YYNGEE. V lost 0 bases, J lost 0 bases, and 5 bases stayed unmatched. The CDR3 consists of 18 residues.

The chain links TRBV7-6 to TRBJ2-1; 7 bases are shared with TRBD2. This CDR3 is 14 amino acids long. V lost 5 bases and J lost 4; bases outside the gene matches: 5. Germline lookup yields CDR1 SGHVS and CDR2 FNYEAQ. CDR3 nucleotides: TGTGCCAGCAGCCTGGGGGGGAAATACAATGAGCAGTTCTTC. Protein product: CASSLGGKYNEQFF.

CDR3 loop: CAISPPPGTGERYTEAFF. The CDR3 DNA reads as TGTGCCATCAGTCCCCCCCCCGGGACAGGGGAGAGGTACACTGAAGCTTTCTTT. The rearrangement links TRBV10-3 to TRBJ1-1; TRBD1 agrees at 10 bases. Germline loops: CDR1 ENHRY, CDR2 SYGVKD. V lost 5 bases and J lost 3; bases outside the gene matches: 15. This CDR3 contains 18 residues.

V gene TRBV7-6 combines with J gene TRBJ2-2; D gene unclear. Trimming took off 5 bases at V and 5 bases at J, with 12 bases between the two ends. CDR1 is SGHVS, CDR2 FNYEAQ, per germline. The CDR3 sequence is 14 residues long. DNA of the CDR3: TGTGCCAGCAGCCCCTCCGACGGGACCGGGGAGCTGTTTTTT. This sequence encodes CASSPSDGTGELFF.

The genes are TRBV28 and TRBJ2-2; 9 positions match TRBD2. After removal of 7 bases from V and 7 bases from J, the junction contained 10 bases not matched to a gene. The germline V gene has CDR1 MDHEN and CDR2 SYDVKM. The CDR3 totals 15 residues. As DNA, the CDR3 is TGTGCCAGCAATATAGAGGGACTAGCCGGCGGGGAGCTGTTTTTT. It encodes CASNIEGLAGGELFF.

Comment on this clone: The sample contains more than one DNA sequence encoding this CDR3. V is TRBV5-6 and J is TRBJ1-1; 9 positions agree with TRBD1. Unmatched junction bases numbered 5, after V lost 4 bases and J lost 1 base. This CDR3 comprises 15 residues. The germline V gene encodes CDR1 SGHDT and CDR2 YYEEEE. The CDR3: CASSPGTGRNTEAFF. The DNA for the CDR3 is TGTGCCAGCAGCCCAGGGACAGGGCGGAACACTGAAGCTTTCTTT.